The present T cell receptor beta chain was sequenced within a study of identical twins. Study-level findings and limits: Compared with models, monozygotic twins showed more out-of-frame TCR alpha sharing.

Trimming pared 6 bases from V and 5 bases from J, leaving 11 bases between. The CDR3 loop spans 12 amino acids. This clonotype occurred many times. Its antigen remains unknown. A single record per CDR3 protein comes from TCRdb applying MiXCR to the 5' RACE reads. The sample consists of approximately 230,000 distinct CDR3 sequences, under 8.5% of them appearing once. The same sample was also studied in work on T cells expressing NK-cell markers. That work states: Dominant NKG2C+ clonotype frequencies of about 1.0-8% of CD8+ T cells were measured in about 6 donors.

The source is a woman aged 18-29 years in good health. Source material: CD8+ T cells sorted from blood. The V and J genes are TRBV12-3 or TRBV12-4 and TRBJ2-7; tentatively, D is TRBD1 (5 bases). In DNA, the CDR3 is TGTGCCAGCAGATCCCAGGGTAACGAGCAGTACTTC. Residues: CASRSQGNEQYF.